The 10 T cell receptor beta chains below were found in one sample sequenced in a study of T cells in Graves' hyperthyroidism and ophthalmopathy. Using RNA transcripts as the source, TCR beta CDR3 regions were amplified. HTBI primers drove first-round RT-PCR of the TCR CDR3. TCRdb ran MiXCR on the multiplex PCR reads and lists one entry per CDR3 protein. The top ten clones hold roughly 18% of a sample with about 530,000 distinct CDR3 sequences, approximately 17% of them seen once. The specimen was blood. The receptor source for this set is a young woman with Graves' ophthalmopathy.

In nucleotides, the CDR3 is TGCAGTGCTAGACTAGCGGGAGGGGTCATCAATGAGCAGTTCTTC. Protein: CSARLAGGVINEQFF. The rearrangement uses TRBV20-1 and TRBJ2-1, with 12 bases that match TRBD2. The CDR3 totals 15 residues. The V gene end was trimmed by 2 bases and the J gene end by 6 bases; junction bases not matched to a gene: 5. The germline V gene encodes CDR1 DFQATT and CDR2 SNEGSKA (reference sequence).

In DNA, the CDR3 is TGTGCCAGCAGTTGGGGACTAGCGGGAGGTCGGACAGATACGCAGTATTTT. Its translation: CASSWGLAGGRTDTQYF. V gene TRBV7-2 combines with J gene TRBJ2-3, with TRBD2 matching over 15 bases. The CDR3 covers 17 residues. V shed 6 bases, J shed 3 bases, and the junction held 7 bases outside the gene matches. The germline V gene encodes CDR1 SGHTA and CDR2 FQGNSA.

This clonotype came up a few times. The rearrangement links TRBV6-1 to TRBJ1-2; possible D gene TRBD1, 5 bases. The CDR3 length is 14 residues. CDR1 is MNHNS and CDR2 is SASEGT in the germline V gene. V was trimmed by 5 bases and J by 5 bases, leaving 15 bases between them. The CDR3: CASSLGEGTYGYTF. The DNA for the CDR3 is TGTGCCAGCAGTCTTGGGGAAGGGACTTATGGCTACACCTTC.

The sample holds a few counts of this clonotype. The J gene is TRBJ1-2, the V gene TRBV4-1, with unresolved D. Germline CDR1 is MGHRA and CDR2 is YSYEKL. The CDR3 runs 15 residues. The V gene lost 0 bases and the J gene lost 2 bases, with 10 bases spanning the gap. The CDR3 sequence: CASSQDQWKNYGYTF. The CDR3 nucleotides are TGCGCCAGCAGCCAAGACCAGTGGAAGAACTATGGCTACACCTTC.

This clonotype was seen more than once but under ten times. The rearrangement links TRBV30 to TRBJ2-2; D possibly corresponds to TRBD1 (6 bases). The CDR3 sequence is 15 residues long. Germline V lookup: CDR1 GTSNPN, CDR2 SVGIG (reference sequence). V lost 3 bases, J lost 4 bases, and 15 bases lay in between. The DNA of the CDR3 is TGTGCCTGGAGGGGGACACCAGCCCTCACCGGGGAGCTGTTTTTT. It codes for CAWRGTPALTGELFF.

The chain joins TRBV28 to TRBJ2-3, with 15 nucleotides matching TRBD2. J gave up 4 bases and V 6 bases, and 11 bases lay outside the gene matches. This CDR3 is built from 18 residues. Looked up from germline, CDR1 is MDHEN and CDR2 is SYDVKM. CDR3 in amino acids: CASRPPRTSGRVADTQYF. The CDR3 DNA reads TGTGCCAGCAGACCCCCCAGGACTAGCGGGAGGGTAGCAGATACGCAGTATTTT.

The chain couples TRBV7-9 to TRBJ2-7, with a tentative D call TRBD2 (6 bases). This CDR3 contains 12 residues. Germline CDR1 reads SEHNR; CDR2 reads FQNEAQ (reference sequence). V dropped 8 bases and J dropped 5 bases, with 13 bases sitting between them. CDR3: CASSTSRHEQYF. CDR3 bases: TGTGCCAGCTCCACTAGCAGGCACGAGCAGTACTTC.

Many counts were recorded for this clonotype. This chain links TRBV20-1 with TRBJ2-5; the D call may be TRBD1 or TRBD2 (5 bases each). CDR1 and CDR2 (germline): DFQATT, SNEGSKA (reference sequence). V shed 6 bases and J shed 4 bases, with 15 bases lying between them. CDR3 length: 13 residues. The CDR3 sequence: CSATGTVIETQYF. For the CDR3, the DNA is TGCAGTGCAACCGGGACGGTAATAGAGACCCAGTACTTC.

This clonotype was counted many times. The chain joins TRBV30 to TRBJ2-5; 7 bases agree with TRBD2. This CDR3 is 14 amino acids long. CDR1 is GTSNPN, CDR2 SVGIG, per germline (reference sequence). The ends lost 0 bases at V and 4 bases at J; junction bases unmatched: 5. The CDR3 DNA reads as TGTGCCTGGAGTGTACCGGGGGGAGGAGAGACCCAGTACTTC. It is translated as CAWSVPGGGETQYF.

J is TRBJ2-7 and V is TRBV28; D is unresolved. Germline V gene lookup returns CDR1 MDHEN and CDR2 SYDVKM. The CDR3 has 12 amino acids. V was trimmed by 3 bases and J by 5 bases, leaving 8 bases between them. The CDR3 nucleotides read TGTGCCAGCAGTTTCGGGCGCCACGAGCAGTACTTC. Translation gives CASSFGRHEQYF.